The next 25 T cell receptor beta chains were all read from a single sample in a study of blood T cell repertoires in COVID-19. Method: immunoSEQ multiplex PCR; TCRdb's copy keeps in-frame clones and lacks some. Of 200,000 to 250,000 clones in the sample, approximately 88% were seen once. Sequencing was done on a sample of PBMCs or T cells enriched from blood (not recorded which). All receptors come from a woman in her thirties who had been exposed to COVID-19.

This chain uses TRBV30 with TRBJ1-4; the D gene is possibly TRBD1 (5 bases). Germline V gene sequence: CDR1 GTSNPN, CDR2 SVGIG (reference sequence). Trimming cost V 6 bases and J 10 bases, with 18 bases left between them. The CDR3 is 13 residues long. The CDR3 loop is CACLRSGAGKLFF. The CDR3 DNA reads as TGTGCCTGCCTCAGGAGCGGGGCTGGAAAACTGTTTTTT. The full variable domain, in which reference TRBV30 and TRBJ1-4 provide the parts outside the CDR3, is SQTIHQWPATLVQPVGSPLSLECTVEGTSNPNLYWYRQAAGRGLQLLFYSVGIGQISSEVPQNLSASRPQDRQFILSSKKLLLSDSGFYLCACLRSGAGKLFFGSGTQLSVL.

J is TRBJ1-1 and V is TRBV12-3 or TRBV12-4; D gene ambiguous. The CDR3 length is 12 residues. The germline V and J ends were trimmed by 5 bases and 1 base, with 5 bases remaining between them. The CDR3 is CASSIWNTEAFF. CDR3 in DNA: TGTGCCAGCAGTATCTGGAACACTGAAGCTTTCTTT.

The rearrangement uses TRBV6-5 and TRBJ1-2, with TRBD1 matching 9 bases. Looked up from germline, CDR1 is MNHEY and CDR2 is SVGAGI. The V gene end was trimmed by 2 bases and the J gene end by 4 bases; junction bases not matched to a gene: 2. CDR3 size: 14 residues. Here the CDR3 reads CASSYATGGYGYTF. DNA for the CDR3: TGTGCCAGCAGTTACGCGACAGGGGGCTATGGCTACACCTTC.

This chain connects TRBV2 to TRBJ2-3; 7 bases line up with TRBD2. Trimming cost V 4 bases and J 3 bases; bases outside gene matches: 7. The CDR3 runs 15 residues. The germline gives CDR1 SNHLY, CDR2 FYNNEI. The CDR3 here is CASSGEGGKTDTQYF. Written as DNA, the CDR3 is TGTGCCAGCAGTGGAGAGGGAGGGAAGACAGATACGCAGTATTTT. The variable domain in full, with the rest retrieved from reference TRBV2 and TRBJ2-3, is EPEVTQTPSHQVTQMGQEVILRCVPISNHLYFYWYRQILGQKVEFLVSFYNNEISEKSEIFDDQFSVERPDGSNFTLKIRSTKLEDSAMYFCASSGEGGKTDTQYFGPGTRLTVL.

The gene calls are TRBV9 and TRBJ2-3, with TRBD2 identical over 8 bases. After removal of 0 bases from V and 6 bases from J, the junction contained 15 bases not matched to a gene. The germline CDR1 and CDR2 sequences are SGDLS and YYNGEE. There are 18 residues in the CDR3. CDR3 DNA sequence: TGTGCCAGCAGCGTAGAGCGTGGTCTAGCGGGTCAGGGGGATACGCAGTATTTT. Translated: CASSVERGLAGQGDTQYF.

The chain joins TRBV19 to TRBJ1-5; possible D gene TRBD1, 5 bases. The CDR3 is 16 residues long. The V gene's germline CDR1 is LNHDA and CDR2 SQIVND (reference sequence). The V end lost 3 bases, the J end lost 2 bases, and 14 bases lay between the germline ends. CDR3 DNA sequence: TGTGCCAGTAGTATTAGTTCAGGGTCGGGCAATCAGCCCCAGCATTTT. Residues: CASSISSGSGNQPQHF.

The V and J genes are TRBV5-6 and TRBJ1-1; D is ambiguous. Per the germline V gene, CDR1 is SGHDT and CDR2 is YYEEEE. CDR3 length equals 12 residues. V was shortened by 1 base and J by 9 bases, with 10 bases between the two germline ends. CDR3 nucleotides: TGTGCCAGCAGCTTGTCCCCCAGTCAAGCTTTCTTT. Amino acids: CASSLSPSQAFF.

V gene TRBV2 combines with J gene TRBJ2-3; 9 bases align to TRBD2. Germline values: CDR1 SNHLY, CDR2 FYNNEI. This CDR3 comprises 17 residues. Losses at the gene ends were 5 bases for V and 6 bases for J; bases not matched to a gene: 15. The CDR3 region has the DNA TGTGCCAGCAGTAACCGCAGGGGTGCGGGAGGGCCTGATACGCAGTATTTT. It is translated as CASSNRRGAGGPDTQYF.

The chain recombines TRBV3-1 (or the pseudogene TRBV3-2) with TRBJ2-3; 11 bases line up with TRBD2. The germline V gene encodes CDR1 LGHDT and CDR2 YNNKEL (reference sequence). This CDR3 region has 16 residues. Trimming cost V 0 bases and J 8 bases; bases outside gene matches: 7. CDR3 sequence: CASSQDRGSGRATQYF. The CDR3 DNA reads TGTGCCAGCAGCCAAGACCGGGGTAGCGGGAGGGCTACGCAGTATTTT.

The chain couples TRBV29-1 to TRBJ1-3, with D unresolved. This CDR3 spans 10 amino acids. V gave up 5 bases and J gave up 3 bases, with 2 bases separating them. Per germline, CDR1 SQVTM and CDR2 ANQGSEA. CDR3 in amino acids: CSVLGNTIYF. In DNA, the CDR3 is TGCAGCGTTCTTGGAAACACCATATATTTT.

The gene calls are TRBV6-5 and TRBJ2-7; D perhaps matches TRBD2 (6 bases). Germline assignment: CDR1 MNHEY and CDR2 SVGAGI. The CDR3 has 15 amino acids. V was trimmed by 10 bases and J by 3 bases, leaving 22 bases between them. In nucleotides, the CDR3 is TGTGCCACCGCGGGACTTACTAATTTTGGCTACGAGCAGTACTTC. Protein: CATAGLTNFGYEQYF.

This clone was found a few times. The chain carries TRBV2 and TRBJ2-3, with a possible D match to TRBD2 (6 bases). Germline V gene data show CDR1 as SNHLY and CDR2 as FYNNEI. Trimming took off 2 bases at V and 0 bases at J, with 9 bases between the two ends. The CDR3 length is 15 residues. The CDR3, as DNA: TGTGCCAGCAGTGAACTGGGGACTAGCACAGATACGCAGTATTTT. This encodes CASSELGTSTDTQYF.

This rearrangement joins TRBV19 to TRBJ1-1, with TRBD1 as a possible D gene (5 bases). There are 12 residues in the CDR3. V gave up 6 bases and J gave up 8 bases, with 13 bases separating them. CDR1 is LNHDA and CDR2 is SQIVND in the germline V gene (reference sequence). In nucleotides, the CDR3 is TGTGCCAGTAGGGCACCAGACAGAGAAGCTTTCTTT. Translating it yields CASRAPDREAFF.

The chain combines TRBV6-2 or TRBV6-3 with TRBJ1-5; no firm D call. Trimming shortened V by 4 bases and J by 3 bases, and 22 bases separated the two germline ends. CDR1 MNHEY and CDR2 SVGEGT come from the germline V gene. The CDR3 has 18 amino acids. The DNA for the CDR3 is TGTGCCAGCAGTTTCCTCCACCGTCGCGCCCAAAACAATCAGCCCCAGCATTTT. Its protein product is CASSFLHRRAQNNQPQHF.

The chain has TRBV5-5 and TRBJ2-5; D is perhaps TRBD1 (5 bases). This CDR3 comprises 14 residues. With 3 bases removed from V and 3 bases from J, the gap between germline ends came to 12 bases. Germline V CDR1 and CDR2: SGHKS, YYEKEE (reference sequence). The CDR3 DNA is TGTGCCAGCAGCTCTGTTGGACACGAAGAGACCCAGTACTTC. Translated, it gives CASSSVGHEETQYF.

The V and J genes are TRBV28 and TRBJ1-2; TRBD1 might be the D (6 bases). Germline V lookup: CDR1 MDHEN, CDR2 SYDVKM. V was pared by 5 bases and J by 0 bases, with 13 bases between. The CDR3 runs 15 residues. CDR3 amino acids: CASSAQGGANYGYTF. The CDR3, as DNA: TGTGCCAGCAGTGCCCAAGGGGGAGCTAACTATGGCTACACCTTC.

CDR3 DNA sequence: TGTGCCTGGAGCGGACAGGGGAAGTCCTATGGCTACACCTTC. Translated: CAWSGQGKSYGYTF. V is TRBV30 and J is TRBJ1-2, with 9 bases lining up with TRBD1. CDR3 size: 14 residues. The germline CDR1 and CDR2 sequences are GTSNPN and SVGIG (reference sequence). V lost 3 bases and J lost 4; bases outside the gene matches: 6.

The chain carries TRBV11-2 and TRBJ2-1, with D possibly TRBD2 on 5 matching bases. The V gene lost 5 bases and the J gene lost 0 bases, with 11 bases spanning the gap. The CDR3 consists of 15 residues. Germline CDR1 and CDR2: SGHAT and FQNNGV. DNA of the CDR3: TGTGCCAGCAGCCTACCGGGGATCTCCTACAATGAGCAGTTCTTC. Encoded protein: CASSLPGISYNEQFF. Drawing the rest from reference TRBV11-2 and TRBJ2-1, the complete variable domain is EAGVAQSPRYKIIEKRQSVAFWCNPISGHATLYWYQQILGQGPKLLIQFQNNGVVDDSQLPKDRFSAERLKGVDSTLKIQPAKLEDSAVYLCASSLPGISYNEQFFGPGTRLTVL.

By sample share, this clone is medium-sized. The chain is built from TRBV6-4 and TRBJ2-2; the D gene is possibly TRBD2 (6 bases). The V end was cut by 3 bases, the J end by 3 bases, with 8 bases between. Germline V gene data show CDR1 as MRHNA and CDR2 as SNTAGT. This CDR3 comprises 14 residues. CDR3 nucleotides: TGTGCCAGCAGTGAGTCTAGCGACACCGGGGAGCTGTTTTTT. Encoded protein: CASSESSDTGELFF.

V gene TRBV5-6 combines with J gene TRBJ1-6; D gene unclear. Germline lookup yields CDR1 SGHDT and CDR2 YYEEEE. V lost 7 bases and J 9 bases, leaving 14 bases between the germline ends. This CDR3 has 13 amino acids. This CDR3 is CASGKLRGSPLHF. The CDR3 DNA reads TGTGCCAGCGGAAAATTACGCGGTTCACCCCTCCACTTT.

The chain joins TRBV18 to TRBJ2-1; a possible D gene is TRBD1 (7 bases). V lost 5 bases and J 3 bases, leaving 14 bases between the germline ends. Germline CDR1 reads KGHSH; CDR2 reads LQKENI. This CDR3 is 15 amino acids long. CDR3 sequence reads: CASSRRQGGYNEQFF. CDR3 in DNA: TGTGCCAGCTCAAGGCGACAGGGAGGCTACAATGAGCAGTTCTTC.

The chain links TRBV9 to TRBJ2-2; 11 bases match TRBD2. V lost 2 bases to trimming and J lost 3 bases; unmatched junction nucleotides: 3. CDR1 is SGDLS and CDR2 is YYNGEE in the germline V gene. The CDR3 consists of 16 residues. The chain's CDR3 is CASSVGTSGYTGELFF. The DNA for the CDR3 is TGTGCCAGCAGCGTTGGGACTAGCGGTTACACCGGGGAGCTGTTTTTT.

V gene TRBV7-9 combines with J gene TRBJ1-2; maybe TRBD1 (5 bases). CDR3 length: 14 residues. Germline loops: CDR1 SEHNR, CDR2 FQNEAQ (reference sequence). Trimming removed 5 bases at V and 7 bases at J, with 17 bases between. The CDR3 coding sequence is TGTGCCAGCAGCAAAAGACAGTCCCGGCGTGGCTACACCTTC. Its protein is CASSKRQSRRGYTF.

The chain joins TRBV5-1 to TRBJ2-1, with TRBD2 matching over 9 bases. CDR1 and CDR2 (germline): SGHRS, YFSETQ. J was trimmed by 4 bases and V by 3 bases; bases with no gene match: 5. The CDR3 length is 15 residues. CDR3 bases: TGCGCCAGCAGCTCCGGGACTAGCAGTTACAATGAGCAGTTCTTC. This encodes CASSSGTSSYNEQFF.

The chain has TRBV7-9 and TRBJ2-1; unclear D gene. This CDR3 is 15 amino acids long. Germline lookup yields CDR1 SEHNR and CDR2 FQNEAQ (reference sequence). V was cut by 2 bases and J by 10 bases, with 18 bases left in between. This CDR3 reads CASSLSRVGSEEQFF. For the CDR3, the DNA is TGTGCCAGCAGCTTATCCCGGGTTGGTTCGGAGGAGCAGTTCTTC.